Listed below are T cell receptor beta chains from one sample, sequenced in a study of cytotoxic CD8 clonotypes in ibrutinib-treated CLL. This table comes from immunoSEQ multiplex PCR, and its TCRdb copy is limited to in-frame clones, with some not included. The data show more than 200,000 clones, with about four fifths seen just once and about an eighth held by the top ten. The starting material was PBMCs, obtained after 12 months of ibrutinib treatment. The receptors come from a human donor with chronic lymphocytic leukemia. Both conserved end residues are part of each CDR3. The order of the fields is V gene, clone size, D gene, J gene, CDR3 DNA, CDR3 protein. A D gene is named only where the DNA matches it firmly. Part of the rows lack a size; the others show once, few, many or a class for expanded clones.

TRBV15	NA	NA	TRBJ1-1	TGTGCCACCAGCACACGGGGGCCCCGAGGTAGGGACACTGAAGCTTTCTTT	CATSTRGPRGRDTEAFF
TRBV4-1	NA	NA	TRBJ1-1	TGCGCCAGCAGCCAACCCTCATCCGGGGCCACTGAAGCTTTCTTT	CASSQPSSGATEAFF
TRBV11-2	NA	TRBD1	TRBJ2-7	TGTGCCAGCAGCTTACCCGCCTATGGGACAGCGAGCTCCTACGAGCAGTACTTC	CASSLPAYGTASSYEQYF
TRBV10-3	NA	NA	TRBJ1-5	TGTGCCATCAGTGAGGGTCTAAATCAGCCCCAGCATTTT	CAISEGLNQPQHF
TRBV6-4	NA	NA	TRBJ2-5	TGTGCCAGCAGTACCAGGGAGACAGAGACCCAGTACTTC	CASSTRETETQYF
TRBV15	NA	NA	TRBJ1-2	TGTGCCACCAGCAGGGATTTAGGGAATGGCTACACCTTC	CATSRDLGNGYTF
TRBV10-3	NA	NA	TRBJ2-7	TGTGCCATCAGTGAGTCTGGCGCACCAGCCTACGAGCAGTACTTC	CAISESGAPAYEQYF
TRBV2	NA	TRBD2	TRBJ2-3	TGTGCCACCCGGGGGGGCCCCAACACAGATACGCAGTATTTT	CATRGGPNTDTQYF
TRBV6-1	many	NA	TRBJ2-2	TGTGCCAGCAACTCCTACTTGAACACCGGGGAGCTGTTTTTT	CASNSYLNTGELFF
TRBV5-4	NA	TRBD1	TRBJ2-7	TGTGCCAGCAGCTACAAGGGACAGATTTACGAGCAGTACTTC	CASSYKGQIYEQYF
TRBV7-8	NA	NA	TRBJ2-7	TGTGCCAGCAGCTTGGGGAGGTGGGGCGGGTCCTACGAGCAGTACTTC	CASSLGRWGGSYEQYF
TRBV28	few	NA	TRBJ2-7	TGTGCCAGCAGTTTATTTGGGAGCTCCTACGAGCAGTACTTC	CASSLFGSSYEQYF
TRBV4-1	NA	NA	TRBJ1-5	TGCGCCAGCAGCCCGGTCGACGGTGTTAATCAGCCCCAGCATTTT	CASSPVDGVNQPQHF
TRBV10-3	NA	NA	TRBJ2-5	TGTGCCATCAGGGGGACTGTAGGGAAAGAGACCCAGTACTTC	CAIRGTVGKETQYF
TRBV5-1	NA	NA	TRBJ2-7	TGCGCCAGCAGCCCAGGCGGGGACTCCTACGAGCAGTACTTC	CASSPGGDSYEQYF
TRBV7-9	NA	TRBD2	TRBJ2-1	TGTGCCAGCAGCTTAGCGCTAGCGGGTTTATTCAATGAGCAGTTCTTC	CASSLALAGLFNEQFF
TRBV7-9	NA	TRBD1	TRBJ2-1	TGTGCCAGCAGCTTCGGGGACAGAGCTCCCTACAATGAGCAGTTCTTC	CASSFGDRAPYNEQFF
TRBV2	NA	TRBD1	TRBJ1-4	TGTGCCAGCAAAAAACAGGGGACAACTAATGAAAAACTGTTTTTT	CASKKQGTTNEKLFF
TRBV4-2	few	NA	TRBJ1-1	TGTGCCAGCAGCCTCCTTGAAGGGGAGAACACTGAAGCTTTCTTT	CASSLLEGENTEAFF
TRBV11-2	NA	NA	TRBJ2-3	TGTGCCAGCAGCTTCGGACTCTCTGACACAGATACGCAGTATTTT	CASSFGLSDTDTQYF
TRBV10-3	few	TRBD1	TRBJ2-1	TGTGCCATCAAGGGGGCGCTAGACAATGAGCAGTTCTTC	CAIKGALDNEQFF
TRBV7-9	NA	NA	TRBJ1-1	TGTGCCAGCAGCTTCACGGGACAGAACACTGAAGCTTTCTTT	CASSFTGQNTEAFF
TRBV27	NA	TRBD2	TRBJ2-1	TGTGCCAGCAGTTTCCTAGCGGGGTCCCACAATGAGCAGTTCTTC	CASSFLAGSHNEQFF
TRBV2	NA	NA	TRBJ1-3	TGTGCCAGCGGGGCGGGGTCTGCTGGAAACACCATATATTTT	CASGAGSAGNTIYF
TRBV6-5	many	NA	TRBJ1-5	TGTGCCAGCAGTTCGGGAACTCTCGATAGCAATCAGCCCCAGCATTTT	CASSSGTLDSNQPQHF
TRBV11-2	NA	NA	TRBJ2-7	TGTGCCAGCAGCTTAGGGATCGACAGGAGCTACGAGCAGTACTTC	CASSLGIDRSYEQYF
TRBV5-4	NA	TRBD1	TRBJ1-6	TGTGCCAGCAGCACCGATGGACAGGGGGGATATTCACCCCTCCACTTT	CASSTDGQGGYSPLHF
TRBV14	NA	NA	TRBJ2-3	TGTGCCAGCAGCCATCGGAGCCATAGCACAGATACGCAGTATTTT	CASSHRSHSTDTQYF
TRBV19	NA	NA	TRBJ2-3	TGTGCCAGTAGTATTCCACCTCATACGCAGTATTTT	CASSIPPHTQYF
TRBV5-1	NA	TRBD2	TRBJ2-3	TGCGCCAGCAGCGTGGGACTAGCGGGGACTACTAGCACAGATACGCAGTATTTT	CASSVGLAGTTSTDTQYF
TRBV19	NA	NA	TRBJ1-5	TGTGCCAGTAGTACATCACGTATGACAGGTACTAGCAATCAGCCCCAGCATTTT	CASSTSRMTGTSNQPQHF
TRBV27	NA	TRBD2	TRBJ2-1	TGTGCCAGCAGTCCCCAATTGGCTAGCGGGAGGTATGAGCAGTTCTTC	CASSPQLASGRYEQFF
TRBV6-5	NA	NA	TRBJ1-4	TGTGCCAGCAGTTACTCGCGGGCAACTAATGAAAAACTGTTTTTT	CASSYSRATNEKLFF
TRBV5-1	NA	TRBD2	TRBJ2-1	TGCGCCAGCAGCTTGGTGGCTAGCGGGATATCCTACAATGAGCAGTTCTTC	CASSLVASGISYNEQFF
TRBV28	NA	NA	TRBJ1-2	TGTGCCAGCAGTTCCCGGCGGGAGGACTATGGCTACACCTTC	CASSSRREDYGYTF
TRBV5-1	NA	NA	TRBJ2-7	TGCGCCAGCAGCCTGGAAGCTAGCTCCTACGAGCAGTACTTC	CASSLEASSYEQYF
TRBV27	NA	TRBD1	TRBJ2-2	TGTGCCAGCAGTGGACAGGGGTTCCCCGGGGAGCTGTTTTTT	CASSGQGFPGELFF
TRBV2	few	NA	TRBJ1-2	TGTGCCAGCAGTGAGCAGGGCTTGGTCAATGGCTACACCTTC	CASSEQGLVNGYTF
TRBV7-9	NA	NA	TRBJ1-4	TGTGCCAGCAGTGACAATGAAAAACTGTTTTTT	CASSDNEKLFF
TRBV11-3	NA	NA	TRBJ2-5	TGTGCCAGCAGCTTAGCTGGACTGGGGGAGACCCAGTACTTC	CASSLAGLGETQYF
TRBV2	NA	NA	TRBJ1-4	TGTGCCAGCAAGGCGGCCGCAACTAATGAAAAACTGTTTTTT	CASKAAATNEKLFF
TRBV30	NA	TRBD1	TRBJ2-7	TGTGCCTGGAAAGGGACAGCAATCTCCTACGAGCAGTACTTC	CAWKGTAISYEQYF
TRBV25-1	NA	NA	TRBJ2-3	TGTGCCAGCAGTGATGGGGGGCTCCGCACAGATACGCAGTATTTT	CASSDGGLRTDTQYF
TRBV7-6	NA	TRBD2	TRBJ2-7	TGTGCCAGCAGCTCCCTAGCGGGGGCCGAGCAGTACTTC	CASSSLAGAEQYF
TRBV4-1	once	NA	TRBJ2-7	TGCGCCAGCAGCCAAGGGGACTTCACCTACGAGCAGTACTTC	CASSQGDFTYEQYF
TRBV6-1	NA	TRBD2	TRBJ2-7	TGTGCCAGCAGACCGACTAGCGGGGGAAACGAGCAGTACTTC	CASRPTSGGNEQYF
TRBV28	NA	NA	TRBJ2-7	TGTGCCAGCAGTTTACGGGGCTACGAGCAGTACTTC	CASSLRGYEQYF
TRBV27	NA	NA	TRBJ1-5	TGTGCCAGCAGTTTATCTGGGGTCCGCGGTCAGCCCCAGCATTTT	CASSLSGVRGQPQHF
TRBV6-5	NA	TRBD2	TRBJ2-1	TGTGCCAGCAGCTCTGCGGGGGGGCCCCACAATGAGCAGTTCTTC	CASSSAGGPHNEQFF
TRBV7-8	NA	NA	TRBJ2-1	TGTGCCAGCAGCTTGACGGGGCGAGGGTACAATGAGCAGTTCTTC	CASSLTGRGYNEQFF
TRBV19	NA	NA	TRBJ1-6	TGTGCCAGTAGTCAATCAGGGGAGTCACCCCTCCACTTT	CASSQSGESPLHF
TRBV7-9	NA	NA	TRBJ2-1	TGTGCCAGCAGCTTAGATCCCAGACCCCTCAATGAGCAGTTCTTC	CASSLDPRPLNEQFF